The next 29 T cell receptor beta chains were all read from a single sample in a study of T cells after yellow fever vaccination. One entry per CDR3 protein, called by TCRdb with MiXCR from the 5' RACE reads. This repertoire shows 510,000 or so distinct CDR3 sequences, about a fifth found once; its top ten account for roughly an eighth. The material was PBMCs, obtained 15 days after the yellow fever booster vaccination. The receptors stem from a man aged 30-40 years who received the YFV17D yellow fever vaccine.

J is TRBJ2-7 and V is TRBV9; either TRBD1 or TRBD2 may supply D (5 bases each). The length of the CDR3 is 15 residues. Looked up from germline, CDR1 is SGDLS and CDR2 is YYNGEE. The V end lost 4 bases, the J end lost 6 bases, and 20 bases lay between the germline ends. The CDR3 protein is CASSPYSPGAGEQYF. In DNA, the CDR3 is TGTGCCAGCAGCCCCTACTCTCCCGGGGCGGGCGAGCAGTACTTC.

This clonotype was counted between two and nine times. The gene calls are TRBV20-1 and TRBJ2-5; no clear D gene. Germline V gives CDR1 DFQATT, CDR2 SNEGSKA (reference sequence). CDR3 length equals 10 residues. V was clipped by 2 bases and J by 8 bases, with 6 bases between them. The DNA of the CDR3 is TGCAGTGCTAGACAGGATACCCAGTACTTC. It is translated as CSARQDTQYF.

The chain recombines TRBV15 with TRBJ2-1, with 10 bases that match TRBD1. CDR3 size: 17 residues. In germline, CDR1 is LNHNV, CDR2 YYDKDF (reference sequence). Unmatched junction bases numbered 11, after V lost 2 bases and J lost 7 bases. The CDR3 is CATSRNSPGQGQNEQFF. The CDR3, as DNA: TGTGCCACCAGCAGAAACTCACCGGGACAGGGGCAGAATGAGCAGTTCTTC.

V gene TRBV4-3 combines with J gene TRBJ1-2; D remains ambiguous. This CDR3 is 16 amino acids long. Germline CDR1 LGHNA, CDR2 YSLEER. V lost 0 bases and J lost 4, with 15 bases in between. CDR3 nucleotide sequence: TGCGCCAGCAGCCAAGATCTTAAGGATAATTCCTATGGCTACACCTTC. Translated: CASSQDLKDNSYGYTF.

The chain combines TRBV20-1 with TRBJ2-1; 7 positions match TRBD2. The CDR3 covers 14 residues. In germline, CDR1 is DFQATT, CDR2 SNEGSKA (reference sequence). The ends lost 0 bases at V and 4 bases at J; junction bases unmatched: 3. The CDR3, as DNA: TGCAGTGCTAGAGATCAAGCGGGGTACAATGAGCAGTTCTTC. Translation gives CSARDQAGYNEQFF.

This clonotype was seen only a few times. The V and J genes are TRBV29-1 and TRBJ1-4; no firm D call. This CDR3 is 12 amino acids long. V dropped 4 bases and J dropped 8 bases, with 11 bases sitting between them. From germline, CDR1 is SQVTM and CDR2 ANQGSEA. The CDR3 is CSVAKNGEKLFF. As DNA, the CDR3 is TGCAGCGTTGCGAAAAACGGAGAAAAACTGTTTTTT.

The chain employs TRBV4-2 and TRBJ2-7, with 9 bases matching TRBD2. Germline assignment: CDR1 LGHNA and CDR2 YNFKEQ. Trimming at V came to 3 bases and at J to 6 bases, leaving 9 bases not matched to a gene. The CDR3 is 15 amino acids. The CDR3 sequence: CASSHSGGPPSEQYF. In DNA, the CDR3 is TGTGCCAGCAGCCATAGCGGGGGACCACCCTCCGAGCAGTACTTC.

The chain joins TRBV15 to TRBJ2-5, with 8 bases matching TRBD2. Trimming took 7 bases from V and 3 from J; bases not matched to a gene: 7. The length of the CDR3 is 14 residues. Germline loops: CDR1 LNHNV, CDR2 YYDKDF (reference sequence). This CDR3 reads CATTLGRAEETQYF. CDR3 bases: TGTGCCACCACTCTCGGGAGGGCCGAAGAGACCCAGTACTTC. The entire variable domain, with the rest obtained from reference TRBV15 and TRBJ2-5, is as follows: DAMVIQNPRYQVTQFGKPVTLSCSQTLNHNVMYWYQQKSSQAPKLLFHYYDKDFNNEADTPDNFQSRRPNTSFCFLDIRSPGLGDTAMYLCATTLGRAEETQYFGPGTRLLVL.

J is TRBJ2-1 and V is TRBV10-3, with D unclear. Germline loops: CDR1 ENHRY, CDR2 SYGVKD. V was trimmed by 3 bases and J by 4 bases, leaving 10 bases between them. This CDR3 spans 14 amino acids. CDR3 protein: CAISDPRLYNEQFF. The CDR3 nucleotides are TGTGCCATCAGTGATCCTCGACTTTACAATGAGCAGTTCTTC.

Only a few counts were recorded for this clonotype. V and J are TRBV10-3 and TRBJ2-1; 12 bases line up with TRBD2. This CDR3 region has 16 residues. Germline V gives CDR1 ENHRY, CDR2 SYGVKD. The J segment lost 6 bases and the V segment lost 3 bases, leaving 6 bases of the junction unmatched. The CDR3 reads CAISDLLTSGSNEQFF. CDR3 DNA sequence: TGTGCCATCAGTGATCTCCTGACTAGCGGGAGCAATGAGCAGTTCTTC.

This clonotype occurred a few times. The CDR3 loop is CASSQGAGVPSPLHF. CDR3 nucleotide sequence: TGCGCCAGCAGCCAAGGGGCAGGCGTCCCTTCACCCCTCCACTTT. The chain joins TRBV4-3 to TRBJ1-6; D is ambiguous. The CDR3 has 15 residues. Trimming removed 1 base from V and 9 bases from J, with 13 bases in between. CDR1 is LGHNA and CDR2 is YSLEER in the germline V gene.

This rearrangement joins TRBV29-1 to TRBJ2-7; TRBD2 might be the D (5 bases). Germline V gives CDR1 SQVTM, CDR2 ANQGSEA. This CDR3 contains 11 residues. V shed 6 bases and J shed 6 bases, with 12 bases lying between them. The CDR3 coding sequence is TGCAGCGTGTGGCGGGTGGGCGAGCAGTACTTC. Protein: CSVWRVGEQYF.

This clonotype has only a few counts. This chain joins TRBV20-1 and TRBJ2-3; 9 nucleotides match TRBD2. In germline, CDR1 is DFQATT, CDR2 SNEGSKA (reference sequence). The CDR3 sequence is 15 residues long. The J segment lost 2 bases and the V segment lost 0 bases, leaving 3 bases of the junction unmatched. CDR3 loop: CSAREAGGNTDTQYF. The CDR3 DNA sequence: TGCAGTGCTAGAGAAGCGGGGGGAAACACAGATACGCAGTATTTT.

V gene TRBV20-1 combines with J gene TRBJ2-3; the D is unclear. The V end lost 3 bases, the J end lost 1 base, and 8 bases lay between the germline ends. The germline CDR1 and CDR2 sequences are DFQATT and SNEGSKA (reference sequence). The CDR3 sequence is 13 residues long. The CDR3 DNA follows: TGCAGTGCTAGGCAGTGGCGCACAGATACGCAGTATTTT. Its translation is CSARQWRTDTQYF.

The V and J genes are TRBV20-1 and TRBJ1-2; no clear D gene. The CDR3 covers 14 residues. Germline V CDR1 and CDR2: DFQATT, SNEGSKA (reference sequence). V was cut by 4 bases and J by 3 bases, with 15 bases left in between. The CDR3 reads CSAKVQRFYYGYTF. CDR3 DNA: TGCAGTGCTAAAGTTCAGAGATTTTACTATGGCTACACCTTC.

This clonotype was found many times. The chain employs TRBV5-1 and TRBJ2-3; 12 nucleotides match TRBD1. The CDR3 consists of 16 residues. J gave up 4 bases and V 1 base, and 4 bases lay outside the gene matches. Germline V lookup: CDR1 SGHRS, CDR2 YFSETQ. CDR3 in amino acids: CASSLLGQGAADTQYF. The DNA for the CDR3 is TGCGCCAGCAGCTTGCTGGGACAGGGGGCAGCAGATACGCAGTATTTT.

The V and J genes are TRBV28 and TRBJ2-1, with 8 nucleotides matching TRBD2. The CDR3 contains 15 residues. The germline gives CDR1 MDHEN, CDR2 SYDVKM. Trimming cost V 7 bases and J 6 bases; bases outside gene matches: 11. The DNA of the CDR3 is TGTGCCAGCATCGGGACGGGAGGGCCCCTCAATGAGCAGTTCTTC. It yields the protein CASIGTGGPLNEQFF.

The rearrangement joins TRBV3-1 to TRBJ2-2; 7 nucleotides align to TRBD2. Germline V lookup: CDR1 LGHDT, CDR2 YNNKEL (reference sequence). Germline trimming cut 0 bases from V and 9 bases from J; bases unmatched to any gene: 10. There are 16 residues in the CDR3. CDR3 loop: CASSQERVREFRELFF. In nucleotides, the CDR3 is TGTGCCAGCAGCCAAGAGAGAGTGCGGGAGTTCAGGGAGCTGTTTTTT.

This clonotype was found a few times. The V and J genes are TRBV20-1 and TRBJ2-1; D possibly corresponds to TRBD2 (5 bases). This CDR3 contains 16 residues. Germline values: CDR1 DFQATT, CDR2 SNEGSKA (reference sequence). V lost 6 bases to trimming and J lost 5 bases, with 23 bases between them. CDR3 DNA sequence: TGCAGTGCAACAACCCTCGCGGGCATCCTCGACAATGAGCAGTTCTTC. Translated: CSATTLAGILDNEQFF.

CDR3 nucleotide sequence: TGTGCCATCAGTGAAGACTACGAGCAGTACTTC. It translates to CAISEDYEQYF. The rearrangement joins TRBV10-3 to TRBJ2-7; no firm D call. The CDR3 runs to 11 residues. V was pared by 3 bases and J by 3 bases, with 3 bases between. CDR1 and CDR2 (germline): ENHRY, SYGVKD.

This clonotype has more than one count but fewer than ten. The chain employs TRBV4-2 and TRBJ2-7; 8 nucleotides match TRBD2. Unmatched junction bases numbered 7, after V lost 3 bases and J lost 3 bases. The CDR3 is made up of 15 amino acids. CDR1 and CDR2 (germline): LGHNA, YNFKEQ. CDR3 sequence (DNA): TGTGCCAGCAGCCAGCCGGGACTAGAAGTCTACGAGCAGTACTTC. It specifies CASSQPGLEVYEQYF.

The chain has TRBV12-3 or TRBV12-4 and TRBJ2-2; no reliable D call. CDR3 length: 15 residues. Trimming took off 6 bases at V and 2 bases at J, with 13 bases between the two ends. The CDR3 loop is CASRTQDGNTGELFF. The CDR3 DNA is TGTGCCAGCAGGACCCAGGATGGCAACACCGGGGAGCTGTTTTTT.

This clonotype was recorded a few times. The V and J genes are TRBV29-1 and TRBJ2-7; D perhaps matches TRBD2 (5 bases). The V gene lost 2 bases and the J gene lost 0 bases, with 17 bases spanning the gap. Germline values: CDR1 SQVTM, CDR2 ANQGSEA. This CDR3 comprises 16 residues. CDR3 protein: CSVEPKEVTASYEQYF. The DNA of the CDR3 is TGCAGCGTTGAACCCAAGGAGGTCACAGCCTCCTACGAGCAGTACTTC.

This clonotype was counted between two and nine times. The V gene is TRBV3-1, the J gene TRBJ1-4; 7 bases map to TRBD1. Unmatched junction bases numbered 1, after V lost 6 bases and J lost 6 bases. This CDR3 spans 12 amino acids. Germline V gene data show CDR1 as LGHDT and CDR2 as YNNKEL (reference sequence). Here the CDR3 DNA reads TGTGCCAGCAGACAGGGGCATGAAAAACTGTTTTTT. It translates to CASRQGHEKLFF.

V gene TRBV6-1 combines with J gene TRBJ2-1, with TRBD1 matching 7 bases. The germline V gene has CDR1 MNHNS and CDR2 SASEGT. CDR3 size: 14 residues. The ends lost 6 bases at V and 4 bases at J; junction bases unmatched: 6. CDR3: CASRGTDVYNEQFF. For the CDR3, the DNA is TGTGCCAGCAGGGGGACAGACGTTTACAATGAGCAGTTCTTC.

V and J are TRBV20-1 and TRBJ2-1; possible D gene TRBD1, 6 bases. CDR3 length equals 13 residues. V was cut by 6 bases and J by 6 bases, with 15 bases left in between. From germline, CDR1 is DFQATT and CDR2 SNEGSKA (reference sequence). The CDR3 DNA reads as TGCAGTGCGACCCTTACAGGGCTCAATGAGCAGTTCTTC. Translating it yields CSATLTGLNEQFF.

This clonotype was picked up a small number of times. The DNA of the CDR3 is TGCGCCAGCAGTGAGCCGGGACAGCAAGAGACCCAGTACTTC. Translating it yields CASSEPGQQETQYF. The chain couples TRBV10-2 to TRBJ2-5, with 7 bases matching TRBD1. CDR1 and CDR2 from the germline V gene are WSHSY and SAAADI. This CDR3 contains 14 residues. J was trimmed by 2 bases and V by 2 bases; bases with no gene match: 2.

The gene calls are TRBV7-2 and TRBJ2-5; 8 bases fit TRBD1. The CDR3 runs to 14 residues. In germline, CDR1 is SGHTA, CDR2 FQGNSA. V gave up 5 bases and J gave up 4 bases; unmatched junction bases: 6. CDR3: CASSKTGAIETQYF. DNA of the CDR3: TGTGCCAGCAGCAAGACAGGGGCGATAGAGACCCAGTACTTC.

The J gene is TRBJ2-4, the V gene TRBV5-8; the D gene is possibly TRBD1 (6 bases). The CDR3 totals 12 residues. Trimming removed 7 bases at V and 14 bases at J, with 19 bases between. Germline V gene data show CDR1 as SGHTS and CDR2 as YDEGEE. The CDR3 sequence: CASVNQGNNKYF. The CDR3 DNA reads TGTGCCAGCGTCAATCAGGGGAACAACAAGTACTTC.